The following is a T cell receptor beta chain sequence with its context. The PCR ran on 60 Vbeta and 13 Jbeta primers. Authors' processing steps: As a later analysis found, there were 70 million to 100 million unique TCR beta chains, of which around 10 million were shared. Libraries were prepared by immunoSEQ multiplex PCR; TCRdb keeps only in-frame clonotypes and omits some of them. Clonal size and the V and J genes are those of that table, whereas D and trimming came from the DNA. The sample has about 94,000 clones, around 76% seen once. The CDR3 covers 15 residues. Germline V gene sequence: CDR1 LNHDA, CDR2 SQIVND (reference sequence). The J segment lost 2 bases and the V segment lost 1 base, leaving 4 bases of the junction unmatched. These data come from a study of cytomegalovirus exposure and HLA in healthy donors.

The chain recombines TRBV19 with TRBJ2-5; 7 bases match TRBD2. The specimen sequenced was PBMCs. The clonotype was recovered from a man in his forties in good health and CMV-seropositive. The CDR3 loop reads CASSIVASGQETQYF. CDR3 in DNA: TGTGCCAGTAGTATAGTGGCTAGCGGTCAAGAGACCCAGTACTTC.